The 32 T cell receptor beta chains in this list originate from one sample, sequenced in a study of neoadjuvant nivolumab and ipilimumab in lung cancer (TCRdb year 2020). The label giving this sample's time point can be read as: at surgical resection after neoadjuvant nivolumab +/- ipilimumab. Receptor amplification or capture employed the immunoSEQ multiplex PCR assay. In TCRdb, the immuneACCESS table is reduced to in-frame sequences with V and J assigned. These tables do not hold every clone; where another copy was compared, an unresolved V gene accounts for under half, and the others remain unexplained. This sample lists fewer than 7,500 clones; around 85% were detected once. The top ten clonotypes cover around 6.5% of the sample. The sample consisted of tumor tissue, taken after neoadjuvant nivolumab, alone or with ipilimumab, at or shortly before surgery. These receptor sequences come from an adult with non-small cell lung cancer.

The chain links TRBV7-8 to TRBJ1-6; D might be TRBD1 (5 bases). The CDR3 runs to 17 residues. The V and J ends lost 5 bases and 0 bases respectively, with 14 bases between them. Germline V gene lookup returns CDR1 SGHVS and CDR2 FQNEAQ. The CDR3 DNA sequence: TGTGCCAGCAGCCCGCAGGGAATAAGCTCCTATAATTCACCCCTCCACTTT. Protein sequence: CASSPQGISSYNSPLHF.

V usage is TRBV11-2 and J usage is TRBJ2-2; 7 bases agree with TRBD1. V lost 3 bases to trimming and J lost 8 bases; unmatched junction nucleotides: 3. The germline CDR1 and CDR2 sequences are SGHAT and FQNNGV. The CDR3 consists of 13 residues. The CDR3 coding sequence is TGTGCCAGCAGCTTCGGACAGGCGGGGGAGCTGTTTTTT. Translating gives CASSFGQAGELFF.

The V gene is TRBV5-5, the J gene TRBJ1-2; TRBD1 aligns across 7 bases. Trimming at V came to 2 bases and at J to 7 bases, leaving 11 bases not matched to a gene. The CDR3 runs 15 residues. The germline V gene encodes CDR1 SGHKS and CDR2 YYEKEE (reference sequence). DNA for the CDR3: TGTGCCAGCAGCTTATGGGGGCAGGGGGGCACTGGCTACACCTTC. It encodes CASSLWGQGGTGYTF.

The gene calls are TRBV5-6 and TRBJ1-3; the D gene is possibly TRBD1 (5 bases). Between the trimmed V and J ends, which lost 4 bases and 0 bases, there was a span of 11 bases. The CDR3 totals 15 residues. Per the germline V gene, CDR1 is SGHDT and CDR2 is YYEEEE. This chain's CDR3 is CASSAPGFSGNTIYF. CDR3 nucleotides: TGTGCCAGCAGCGCACCAGGGTTCTCTGGAAACACCATATATTTT.

The chain is built from TRBV5-1 and TRBJ2-7; the match to TRBD1 covers 9 bases. The CDR3 runs 14 residues. CDR1 is SGHRS, CDR2 YFSETQ, per germline. Trimming cost V 3 bases and J 2 bases; bases outside gene matches: 3. The CDR3 sequence is CASSYRQGAYEQYF. Here the CDR3 DNA reads TGCGCCAGCAGCTACCGACAGGGGGCCTACGAGCAGTACTTC.

The chain combines TRBV10-2 with TRBJ2-7; 8 bases agree with TRBD1. V lost 6 bases, J lost 4 bases, and 5 bases stayed unmatched. The CDR3 runs 13 residues. Germline V gene lookup returns CDR1 WSHSY and CDR2 SAAADI. Here the CDR3 DNA reads TGCGCCAGCAGCGGACAGGGACCGTACGAGCAGTACTTC. Amino acid sequence: CASSGQGPYEQYF.

This rearrangement joins TRBV7-9 to TRBJ2-7, with 10 bases fitting TRBD1. V lost 3 bases and J lost 4; bases outside the gene matches: 3. Looked up from germline, CDR1 is SEHNR and CDR2 is FQNEAQ (reference sequence). The CDR3 spans 14 residues. For the CDR3, the DNA is TGTGCCAGCAGCTTGTGGGGACAGGGGTACGAGCAGTACTTC. This encodes CASSLWGQGYEQYF. Looking up the rest from reference TRBV7-9 and TRBJ2-7 gives the full variable domain: DTGVSQNPRHKITKRGQNVTFRCDPISEHNRLYWYRQTLGQGPEFLTYFQNEAQLEKSRLLSDRFSAERPKGSFSTLEIQRTEQGDSAMYLCASSLWGQGYEQYFGPGTRLTVT.

The V and J genes are TRBV2 and TRBJ2-7; D could derive from TRBD1 or TRBD2 (5 bases each). Trimming shortened V by 7 bases and J by 2 bases, and 12 bases separated the two germline ends. The CDR3 is 13 amino acids. The germline gives CDR1 SNHLY, CDR2 FYNNEI. In DNA, the CDR3 is TGTGCCAGCACTGACGGGACCACCTACGAGCAGTACTTC. It encodes CASTDGTTYEQYF.

This clone was seen more than once but under ten times. The chain joins TRBV4-2 to TRBJ2-5, with 7 bases fitting TRBD1. Losses at the gene ends were 0 bases for V and 5 bases for J; bases not matched to a gene: 6. Germline lookup yields CDR1 LGHNA and CDR2 YNFKEQ. The CDR3 has 15 amino acids. CDR3 region: CASSQDLGGTETQYF. In DNA form, the CDR3 reads TGTGCCAGCAGCCAAGATCTAGGGGGCACGGAGACCCAGTACTTC.

The chain links TRBV19 to TRBJ2-2; TRBD1 matches 7 bases. The CDR3 runs 17 residues. Trimming took 3 bases from V and 6 from J; bases not matched to a gene: 13. The V gene's germline CDR1 is LNHDA and CDR2 SQIVND (reference sequence). The CDR3 coding sequence is TGTGCCAGTAGTATTTGGGGGAACAGGGGTCGAGCCGGGGAGCTGTTTTTT. It codes for CASSIWGNRGRAGELFF. Full variable domain (missing parts from reference TRBV19 and TRBJ2-2): DGGITQSPKYLFRKEGQNVTLSCEQNLNHDAMYWYRQDPGQGLRLIYYSQIVNDFQKGDIAEGYSVSREKKESFPLTVTSAQKNPTAFYLCASSIWGNRGRAGELFFGEGSRLTVL.

The V call is TRBV12-1, the J call TRBJ2-3; the D call in the table, TRBD2, was not verified against the DNA. TRBV12-1 is labeled a pseudogene. The CDR3 covers 18 residues. The CDR3 loop is CASSFDPSGWRDTDTQYF. CDR3 bases: TGTGCCAGCAGCTTTGATCCCTCAGGGTGGAGGGACACAGATACGCAGTATTTT.

The CDR3 DNA follows: TGTGCCAGCAGTGTTATGGACGGCACCCAAGCTTTCTTT. This sequence encodes CASSVMDGTQAFF. This chain joins TRBV2 and TRBJ1-1; D not certain. V lost 4 bases to trimming and J lost 9 bases, with 15 bases between them. CDR3 length: 13 amino acids. Germline V gives CDR1 SNHLY, CDR2 FYNNEI.

The gene calls are TRBV6-1 and TRBJ1-2; D perhaps matches TRBD1 (6 bases). The V gene lost 7 bases and the J gene lost 4 bases, with 16 bases spanning the gap. Germline values: CDR1 MNHNS, CDR2 SASEGT. This CDR3 is 14 amino acids long. The CDR3 loop reads CASTRGGLFYGYTF. The DNA for the CDR3 is TGTGCCAGCACCCGAGGGGGGCTCTTCTATGGCTACACCTTC.

The gene calls are TRBV28 and TRBJ2-7; maybe TRBD1 (6 bases). With 1 base removed from V and 2 bases from J, the gap between germline ends came to 18 bases. This CDR3 contains 17 residues. Germline CDR1 MDHEN, CDR2 SYDVKM. This CDR3 is CASSLSSDSFIPYEQYF. The DNA of the CDR3 is TGTGCCAGCAGTTTATCCTCGGACAGCTTCATTCCCTACGAGCAGTACTTC.

The chain joins TRBV18 to TRBJ2-3; a possible D gene is TRBD2 (5 bases). The CDR3 spans 15 residues. Trimming removed 2 bases from V and 2 bases from J, with 11 bases in between. CDR1 is KGHSH and CDR2 is LQKENI in the germline V gene. The CDR3 reads CASSPRLAFTDTQYF. The DNA of the CDR3 is TGTGCCAGCTCACCAAGATTAGCGTTCACAGATACGCAGTATTTT.

This sequence joins TRBV11-2 and TRBJ2-7; D gene unclear. Between the trimmed V and J ends, which lost 1 base and 3 bases, there was a span of 10 bases. CDR1 SGHAT and CDR2 FQNNGV come from the germline V gene. The CDR3 length is 14 residues. DNA of the CDR3: TGTGCCAGCAGCTTAGGACTTTTTTACTACGAGCAGTACTTC. Amino acid sequence: CASSLGLFYYEQYF.

The chain uses TRBV7-2 and TRBJ2-7; D gene ambiguous. Trimming took 1 base from V and 2 from J, leaving 12 bases between them. There are 15 residues in the CDR3. CDR1 and CDR2 (germline): SGHTA, FQGNSA. The CDR3 sequence: CASSLGSNAAYEQYF. The CDR3 DNA reads as TGTGCCAGCAGCTTAGGCAGCAACGCCGCCTACGAGCAGTACTTC.

The V gene is TRBV27, the J gene TRBJ2-7; possibly TRBD1 or TRBD2 for D (5 bases each). The germline V gene encodes CDR1 MNHEY and CDR2 SMNVEV (reference sequence). This CDR3 region has 13 residues. V was cut by 4 bases and J by 3 bases, with 10 bases left in between. The CDR3 nucleotides are TGTGCCAGCAGTTCAGGGAGTCTCTACGAGCAGTACTTC. Translating gives CASSSGSLYEQYF.

The chain carries TRBV6-1 and TRBJ2-7, with 7 bases fitting TRBD2. The CDR3 contains 15 residues. V lost 4 bases to trimming and J lost 3 bases; unmatched junction nucleotides: 9. The germline V gene encodes CDR1 MNHNS and CDR2 SASEGT. DNA for the CDR3: TGTGCCAGCAGTGTCACGCGGGGAGGGAGCTACGAGCAGTACTTC. Its translation: CASSVTRGGSYEQYF.

V gene TRBV6-5 combines with J gene TRBJ2-7; D tentatively fits TRBD1 or TRBD2 (6 bases each). Trimming took 2 bases from V and 6 from J, leaving 17 bases between them. Per germline, CDR1 MNHEY and CDR2 SVGAGI. The CDR3 is made up of 15 amino acids. CDR3 sequence: CASSYDPGAMVEQYF. The CDR3 nucleotides read TGTGCCAGCAGTTACGACCCGGGGGCAATGGTCGAGCAGTACTTC.

This chain uses TRBV6-5 with TRBJ1-1; the D gene is possibly TRBD1 (6 bases). The CDR3 sequence is 15 residues long. Germline V CDR1 and CDR2: MNHEY, SVGAGI. V gave up 0 bases and J gave up 4 bases, with 12 bases separating them. Here the CDR3 reads CASSYSSGAGTEAFF. Written as DNA, the CDR3 is TGTGCCAGCAGTTACTCGTCAGGGGCAGGCACTGAAGCTTTCTTT.

The chain is built from TRBV5-1 and TRBJ1-2; 7 nucleotides match TRBD1. Germline V gene sequence: CDR1 SGHRS, CDR2 YFSETQ. The V and J ends lost 0 bases and 8 bases, in that order; junction bases with no gene match: 10. The CDR3 extends over 15 amino acids. As DNA, the CDR3 is TGCGCCAGCAGCTTGGAGACAGGGAGGGGCGAGGGCTACACCTTC. Amino acids: CASSLETGRGEGYTF.

The V gene is TRBV18, the J gene TRBJ1-5; D is unclear. V was pared by 2 bases and J by 6 bases, with 14 bases between. The CDR3 covers 15 residues. Germline assignment: CDR1 KGHSH and CDR2 LQKENI. As DNA, the CDR3 is TGTGCCAGCTCACCAGTTGAAGGGAAGGGTCAGCCCCAGCATTTT. This sequence encodes CASSPVEGKGQPQHF.

The V and J genes are TRBV6-1 and TRBJ2-7; maybe TRBD1 (5 bases). The CDR3 is 14 amino acids. Trimming pared 4 bases from V and 3 bases from J, leaving 13 bases between. Germline-derived CDR1 and CDR2 are MNHNS and SASEGT. The CDR3 spells CASSANWGRYEQYF. The CDR3 bases are TGTGCCAGCAGTGCAAACTGGGGCCGCTACGAGCAGTACTTC.

V gene TRBV6-1 combines with J gene TRBJ2-7; D ambiguous. The V and J ends lost 7 bases and 1 base respectively, with 17 bases between them. Germline CDR1 MNHNS, CDR2 SASEGT. The CDR3 length is 15 residues. CDR3 protein: CASIPLGYKSYEQYF. The CDR3 bases are TGTGCCAGCATCCCTTTAGGGTACAAATCCTACGAGCAGTACTTC.

The rearrangement joins TRBV11-1 to TRBJ2-7; maybe TRBD1 (7 bases). V gave up 3 bases and J gave up 6 bases, with 12 bases separating them. Germline-derived CDR1 and CDR2 are SGHAT and FQDESV (reference sequence). The CDR3 extends over 13 amino acids. The CDR3 loop reads CASSLRRGREQYF. Here the CDR3 DNA reads TGTGCCAGCAGCTTGAGGAGGGGGCGCGAGCAGTACTTC.

The table lists this clone with a few counts. The chain recombines TRBV5-6 with TRBJ1-4; possibly TRBD1 for D (5 bases). The length of the CDR3 is 13 residues. In germline, CDR1 is SGHDT, CDR2 YYEEEE. V gave up 1 base and J gave up 10 bases, with 11 bases separating them. CDR3 sequence reads: CASSLHQGGKLFF. The CDR3 region has the DNA TGTGCCAGCAGCTTGCATCAGGGAGGAAAACTGTTTTTT.

This clone was seen more than once but under ten times. The rearrangement links TRBV4-2 to TRBJ1-2, with a tentative D call TRBD1 (5 bases). V lost 1 base and J lost 2, with 11 bases in between. The CDR3 contains 15 residues. CDR1 is LGHNA, CDR2 YNFKEQ, per germline. Written as DNA, the CDR3 is TGTGCCAGCAGCCAAGGCGGGGGGGTCAACTATGGCTACACCTTC. It translates to CASSQGGGVNYGYTF.

CDR3 sequence (DNA): TGTGCCAGCAGCCGCCGAGAAACTAGCACAGATACGCAGTATTTT. Amino acids: CASSRRETSTDTQYF. The J gene is TRBJ2-3, the V gene TRBV7-9, with no clear D. V was cut by 5 bases and J by 0 bases, with 12 bases left in between. Germline V gene sequence: CDR1 SEHNR, CDR2 FQNEAQ (reference sequence). CDR3 length: 15 residues. Variable domain in full (rest from reference TRBV7-9 and TRBJ2-3): DTGVSQNPRHKITKRGQNVTFRCDPISEHNRLYWYRQTLGQGPEFLTYFQNEAQLEKSRLLSDRFSAERPKGSFSTLEIQRTEQGDSAMYLCASSRRETSTDTQYFGPGTRLTVL.

The gene calls are TRBV9 and TRBJ2-3; D possibly corresponds to TRBD2 (5 bases). Germline CDR1 SGDLS, CDR2 YYNGEE. The CDR3 has 11 amino acids. Trimming took 0 bases from V and 11 from J, leaving 7 bases between them. The CDR3 DNA follows: TGTGCCAGCAGCGTAGCCCGGGAGCAGTATTTT. It yields the protein CASSVAREQYF.

This rearrangement joins TRBV15 to TRBJ1-2; a possible D gene is TRBD1 (6 bases). With 0 bases removed from V and 6 bases from J, the gap between germline ends came to 8 bases. Germline V gene sequence: CDR1 LNHNV, CDR2 YYDKDF (reference sequence). The CDR3 length is 13 residues. CDR3 sequence reads: CATSRDKGDGYTF. In nucleotides, the CDR3 is TGTGCCACCAGCAGAGATAAGGGGGATGGCTACACCTTC.

The chain recombines TRBV18 with TRBJ1-5, with a possible D match to TRBD1 (5 bases). Trimming shortened V by 3 bases and J by 6 bases, and 21 bases separated the two germline ends. The CDR3 length is 17 residues. From germline, CDR1 is KGHSH and CDR2 LQKENI. The CDR3 DNA reads TGTGCCAGCTCACCGACTCCGACAGCCAGGACGGGTCAGCCCCAGCATTTT. Translation gives CASSPTPTARTGQPQHF. The complete variable domain, with remaining parts taken from reference TRBV18 and TRBJ1-5, reads NAGVMQNPRHLVRRRGQEARLRCSPMKGHSHVYWYRQLPEEGLKFMVYLQKENIIDESGMPKERFSAEFPKEGPSILRIQQVVRGDSAAYFCASSPTPTARTGQPQHFGDGTRLSIL.